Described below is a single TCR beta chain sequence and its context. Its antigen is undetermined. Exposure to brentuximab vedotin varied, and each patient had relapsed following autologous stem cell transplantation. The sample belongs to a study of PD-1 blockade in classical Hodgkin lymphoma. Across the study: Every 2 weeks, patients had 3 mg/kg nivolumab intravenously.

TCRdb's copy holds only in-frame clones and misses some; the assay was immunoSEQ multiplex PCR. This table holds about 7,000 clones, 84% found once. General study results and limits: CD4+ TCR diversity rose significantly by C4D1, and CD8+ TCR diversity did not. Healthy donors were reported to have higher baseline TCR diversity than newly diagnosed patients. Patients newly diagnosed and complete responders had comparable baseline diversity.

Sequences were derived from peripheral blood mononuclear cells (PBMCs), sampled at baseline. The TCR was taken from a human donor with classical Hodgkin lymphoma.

CDR3 in DNA: TGTGCCAGCAGTACTACAGGGTTGTTAAACATTCAGTACTTC. It is translated as CASSTTGLLNIQYF. This chain joins TRBV6-1 and TRBJ2-4; possibly TRBD1 for D (6 bases). There are 14 residues in the CDR3. Germline V lookup: CDR1 MNHNS, CDR2 SASEGT. V shed 5 bases and J shed 6 bases, with 14 bases lying between them.